This T cell receptor (beta chain) was profiled in a study of blood T cells in healthy people across ages. Broader study findings: Across the age range, TCR beta diversity per million T cells fell in a roughly linear way.

Alongside a J-beta primer mix, a sample-barcoded 5' primer served in a second PCR lasting about 7 to 12 cycles. TCRdb re-analysed the 5' RACE reads in MiXCR, keeping a single row per CDR3 protein. This table holds around 520,000 distinct CDR3 sequences, about 26% found once. Healthy Caucasian individuals from Russia aged 6 to 90 served as donors. This clonotype was seen only once. The antigen remains unidentified. Germline V CDR1 and CDR2: SEHNR, FQNEAQ (reference sequence). This CDR3 contains 11 residues. In addition, the sample was reused for a study of T cells of mothers and their children. That paper adds: Once extracted, all RNA went into cDNA synthesis at approximately 1.6 ug per 15 ul. For related and unrelated pairs alike, thymic selection shapes TCR recombination output similarly.

The sample was blood. J is TRBJ2-1 and V is TRBV7-9, with unresolved D. The J call may not be correct, given that the DNA end is closer to TRBJ2-7. This TCR came from a boy between 2 and 10 years old in good health. The CDR3 region is CASSFIYEQYF. The CDR3 nucleotides read TGTGCCAGCAGCTTTATCTACGAGCAGTACTTC.